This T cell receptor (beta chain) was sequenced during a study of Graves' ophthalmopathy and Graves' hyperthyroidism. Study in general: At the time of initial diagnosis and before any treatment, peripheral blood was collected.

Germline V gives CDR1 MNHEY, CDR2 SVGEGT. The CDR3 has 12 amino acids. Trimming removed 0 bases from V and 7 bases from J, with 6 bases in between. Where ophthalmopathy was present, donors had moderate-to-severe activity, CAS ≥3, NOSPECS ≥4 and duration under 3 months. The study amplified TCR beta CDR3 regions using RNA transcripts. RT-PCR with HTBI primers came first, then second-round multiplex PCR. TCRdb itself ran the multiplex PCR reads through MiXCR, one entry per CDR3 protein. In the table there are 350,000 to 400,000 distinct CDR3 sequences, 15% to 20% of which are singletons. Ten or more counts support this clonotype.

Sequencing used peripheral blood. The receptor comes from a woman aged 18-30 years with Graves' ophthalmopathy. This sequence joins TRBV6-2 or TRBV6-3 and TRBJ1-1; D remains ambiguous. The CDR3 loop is CASSYSALEAFF. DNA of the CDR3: TGTGCCAGCAGTTACTCGGCCCTTGAAGCTTTCTTT.